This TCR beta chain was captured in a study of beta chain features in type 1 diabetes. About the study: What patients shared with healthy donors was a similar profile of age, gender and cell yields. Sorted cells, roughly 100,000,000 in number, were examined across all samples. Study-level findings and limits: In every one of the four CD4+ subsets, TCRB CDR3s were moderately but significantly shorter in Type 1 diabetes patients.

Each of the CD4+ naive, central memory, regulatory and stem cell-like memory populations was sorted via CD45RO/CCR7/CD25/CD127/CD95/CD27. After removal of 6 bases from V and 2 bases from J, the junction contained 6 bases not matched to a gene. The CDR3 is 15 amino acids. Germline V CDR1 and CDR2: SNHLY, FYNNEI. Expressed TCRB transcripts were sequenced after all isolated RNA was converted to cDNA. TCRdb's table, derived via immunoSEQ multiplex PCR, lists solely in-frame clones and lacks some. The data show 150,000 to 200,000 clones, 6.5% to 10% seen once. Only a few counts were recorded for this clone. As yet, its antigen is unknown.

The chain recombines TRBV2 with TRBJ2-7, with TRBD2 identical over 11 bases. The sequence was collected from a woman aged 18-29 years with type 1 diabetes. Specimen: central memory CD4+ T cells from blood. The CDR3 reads CASRPGLAGTYEQYF. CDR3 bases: TGTGCCAGCAGACCCGGACTAGCGGGCACCTACGAGCAGTACTTC. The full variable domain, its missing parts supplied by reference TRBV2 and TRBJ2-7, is EPEVTQTPSHQVTQMGQEVILRCVPISNHLYFYWYRQILGQKVEFLVSFYNNEISEKSEIFDDQFSVERPDGSNFTLKIRSTKLEDSAMYFCASRPGLAGTYEQYFGPGTRLTVT.